The next 4 T cell receptor beta chains were all read from a single sample in a study of OX40 agonist ivuxolimab in advanced cancers. Method: immunoSEQ multiplex PCR; TCRdb's copy keeps in-frame clones and lacks some. The sample includes 65,000 to 75,000 clones, more than 70% seen only once; the top ten take roughly 0.59%. Sequenced material: CD4+ or CD8+ T cells sorted from blood, taken in a trial of the OX40 agonist ivuxolimab. These TCRs come from an adult with an advanced solid tumor such as melanoma, head and neck, liver or kidney cancer.

V usage is TRBV25-1 and J usage is TRBJ2-1; D call uncertain. The germline V gene encodes CDR1 MGHDK and CDR2 SYGVNS. The CDR3 has 12 residues. V was pared by 4 bases and J by 6 bases, with 7 bases between. CDR3: CASSGQPNEQFF. In nucleotides, the CDR3 is TGTGCCAGCAGTGGGCAGCCCAATGAGCAGTTCTTC.

The rearrangement uses TRBV6-1 and TRBJ1-5; 9 nucleotides align to TRBD1. Germline lookup yields CDR1 MNHNS and CDR2 SASEGT. V trimming: 7 bases; J trimming: 7 bases; junction bases outside the gene matches: 8. The length of the CDR3 is 14 residues. CDR3 DNA: TGTGCCAGCAACATGGGGACAGGGAAGCAGCCCCAGCATTTT. This encodes CASNMGTGKQPQHF.

The gene calls are TRBV10-2 and TRBJ2-7, with D perhaps given as TRBD1 or TRBD2 (7 bases each). This CDR3 region has 17 residues. Germline loops: CDR1 WSHSY, CDR2 SAAADI. Trimming took off 1 base at V and 6 bases at J, with 22 bases between the two ends. CDR3 loop: CASSEWGRGTIEGEQYF. The CDR3, as DNA: TGCGCCAGCAGTGAGTGGGGCAGGGGGACTATTGAGGGCGAGCAGTACTTC.

V is TRBV6-5 and J is TRBJ1-1; possibly TRBD1 for D (5 bases). Germline V gene lookup returns CDR1 MNHEY and CDR2 SVGAGI. Trimming removed 0 bases from V and 6 bases from J, with 11 bases in between. The CDR3 loop spans 14 amino acids. CDR3 sequence reads: CASSYSPARAEAFF. The CDR3 bases are TGTGCCAGCAGTTACTCTCCTGCCAGGGCTGAAGCTTTCTTT.